The text below deals with one TCR beta chain. Its matching antigen is unknown. Measured with immunoSEQ multiplex PCR; TCRdb has only the in-frame clones, and not every one. Of approximately 150,000 clones in the sample, around 82% were seen once. The data were taken from a study of cytomegalovirus exposure and HLA in healthy donors. Overall study: A later analysis reported the 100 to 150 validation repertoires used the same platform as the 500 to 800 first-cohort repertoires.

V was shortened by 2 bases and J by 5 bases, with 10 bases between the two germline ends. Germline V gene lookup returns CDR1 SGHRS and CDR2 YFSETQ. The CDR3 has 13 residues. The donors were members of the roughly 130-subject validation cohort (separate from the approximately 670-subject first cohort). Overall study findings and caveats: The study recorded 150 to 200 TCR beta chains that were cytomegalovirus-associated.

This chain joins TRBV5-1 and TRBJ2-5; D is uncertain. The TCR originated in a man younger than 45 in good health and CMV-seropositive. The sequencing input was PBMCs. CDR3 sequence (DNA): TGCGCCAGCAGCTTTCAATCATTGGAGACCCAGTACTTC. Translating gives CASSFQSLETQYF.